These 14 T cell receptor beta chains share one sample of origin, sequenced in a study of CD8 T cells in Susac syndrome (dated by TCRdb to between 2018 and 2020). The library was made by the immunoSEQ multiplex PCR assay. RNA was extracted using the RNeasy kit, and about 0.5 to 1 microgram was reverse transcribed with random hexamers. The public reads were reanalyzed by TCRdb: fastp trimming at Q25, MiXCR alignment, in-frame beta chains only. Identical CDR3 proteins give one entry, which carries the most common genes and DNA. The sample table contains 120,000 to 150,000 distinct CDR3 sequences; only one count was recorded for 94% of them. Together, the top ten hold under 0.095% of the sample. Material for sequencing was CD4+ T cells from PBMCs. The receptors originated from a human donor in good health.

This chain uses TRBV12-3 or TRBV12-4 with TRBJ2-2; D not resolved. V shed 6 bases and J shed 0 bases, with 8 bases lying between them. CDR3 length: 14 amino acids. The CDR3 here is CASRVGTNTGELFF. The CDR3 DNA reads as TGTGCCAGCAGGGTAGGGACGAACACCGGGGAGCTGTTTTTT.

The gene calls are TRBV6-6 and TRBJ2-7; 8 bases are shared with TRBD2. J lost 1 base, V lost 5 bases, and 7 bases had no gene match. In germline, CDR1 is MNHNY, CDR2 SVGAGI (reference sequence). The CDR3 totals 15 residues. CDR3 protein: CASSPILAASYEQYF. CDR3 DNA sequence: TGTGCCAGCAGTCCGATACTAGCGGCTTCCTACGAGCAGTACTTC.

V and J are TRBV7-9 and TRBJ2-2; the match to TRBD2 covers 10 bases. The CDR3 extends over 19 amino acids. The germline V gene encodes CDR1 SEHNR and CDR2 FQNEAQ (reference sequence). V gave up 1 base and J gave up 4 bases; unmatched junction bases: 12. In DNA form, the CDR3 reads TGTGCCAGCAGCTTAGTTGGACTAGCGGACACCAGGGGCACCGGGGAGCTGTTTTTT. Its translation: CASSLVGLADTRGTGELFF.

The rearrangement uses TRBV10-3 and TRBJ2-2; 11 nucleotides match TRBD2. J lost 1 base, V lost 10 bases, and 5 bases had no gene match. The germline V gene has CDR1 ENHRY and CDR2 SYGVKD. This CDR3 is built from 15 residues. The CDR3 DNA reads as TGTGCCACTAGAACTAGCGGGGGGAACACCGGGGAGCTGTTTTTT. Its translation is CATRTSGGNTGELFF.

This clonotype appeared once. The rearrangement joins TRBV7-3 to TRBJ2-1; a possible D gene is TRBD2 (6 bases). The CDR3 runs 13 residues. V dropped 1 base and J dropped 10 bases, with 11 bases sitting between them. In germline, CDR1 is SGHTA, CDR2 FQGTGA. In nucleotides, the CDR3 is TGTGCCAGCAGCTTAATTGGGCTAGCGGAGCAGTTCTTC. This gives the protein CASSLIGLAEQFF.

This CDR3 is CASSYSLALGDNEQFF. CDR3 bases: TGTGCCAGCAGTTACTCGTTAGCCCTAGGTGACAATGAGCAGTTCTTC. V gene TRBV6-5 combines with J gene TRBJ2-1; no clear D. The V end lost 0 bases, the J end lost 5 bases, and 14 bases lay between the germline ends. Germline CDR1 and CDR2: MNHEY and SVGAGI. The CDR3 runs 16 residues.

The chain links TRBV24-1 to TRBJ2-5; weak D call: TRBD2 (6 bases). From germline, CDR1 is KGHDR and CDR2 SFDVKD. V was shortened by 5 bases and J by 3 bases, with 12 bases between the two germline ends. The CDR3 runs to 14 residues. The chain's CDR3 is CATSAAGPKETQYF. CDR3 DNA: TGTGCCACCAGTGCCGCGGGACCAAAAGAGACCCAGTACTTC.

The V gene is TRBV15, the J gene TRBJ2-7; TRBD2 matches at 11 bases. CDR3 length: 15 amino acids. J lost 5 bases, V lost 3 bases, and 6 bases had no gene match. In germline, CDR1 is LNHNV, CDR2 YYDKDF (reference sequence). The CDR3 spells CATSSRLAGKNEQYF. The DNA of the CDR3 is TGTGCCACCAGCAGTAGACTAGCGGGAAAGAACGAGCAGTACTTC.

The chain joins TRBV12-3 or TRBV12-4 to TRBJ1-4, with D possibly TRBD1 on 6 matching bases. This CDR3 has 16 residues. Trimming took off 5 bases at V and 3 bases at J, with 16 bases between the two ends. CDR3 in amino acids: CASSQQQGLANEKLFF. CDR3 nucleotides: TGTGCCAGCAGTCAACAACAGGGTTTAGCTAATGAAAAACTGTTTTTT.

CDR3 residues: CASGLDYSYEQYF. The CDR3 nucleotides read TGTGCTAGTGGTTTGGACTACTCCTACGAGCAGTACTTC. The chain joins TRBV12-5 to TRBJ2-7; D is unresolved. V gave up 1 base and J gave up 0 bases, with 4 bases separating them. Germline V gene sequence: CDR1 LGHNT, CDR2 FRNRAP. This CDR3 contains 13 residues.

This chain joins TRBV6-2 or TRBV6-3 and TRBJ1-5, with D unresolved. V was trimmed by 8 bases and J by 3 bases, leaving 20 bases between them. Germline V gives CDR1 MNHEY, CDR2 SVGEGT. The CDR3 is 16 amino acids. CDR3 sequence (DNA): TGTGCCAGCCAAAACGCCGGAGTAGGGTACAATCAGCCCCAGCATTTT. It specifies CASQNAGVGYNQPQHF.

This clonotype was picked up a small number of times. V gene TRBV27 combines with J gene TRBJ2-7; possible D gene TRBD2, 6 bases. The CDR3 totals 14 residues. The germline CDR1 and CDR2 sequences are MNHEY and SMNVEV (reference sequence). The V end was cut by 5 bases, the J end by 0 bases, with 11 bases between. CDR3 sequence: CASSPPGVSYEQYF. In DNA, the CDR3 is TGTGCCAGCAGTCCACCGGGGGTCTCCTACGAGCAGTACTTC.

This clonotype has a single count. This rearrangement joins TRBV5-1 to TRBJ2-3; 7 bases align to TRBD1. J lost 3 bases, V lost 3 bases, and 4 bases had no gene match. Germline-derived CDR1 and CDR2 are SGHRS and YFSETQ. The length of the CDR3 is 14 residues. The CDR3 DNA is TGCGCCAGCAGCTGGGACAGACAAACAGATACGCAGTATTTT. This translates into CASSWDRQTDTQYF.

The chain recombines TRBV9 with TRBJ2-2; 11 positions agree with TRBD2. The length of the CDR3 is 17 residues. Per germline, CDR1 SGDLS and CDR2 YYNGEE. V lost 0 bases, J lost 3 bases, and 4 bases stayed unmatched. The CDR3 DNA reads as TGTGCCAGCAGCGTAGGATTAGCGGGAGGGTACACCGGGGAGCTGTTTTTT. This gives the protein CASSVGLAGGYTGELFF.